The count of the clone carrying this T cell receptor (beta chain) is one. Its antigen is not known. The data originate from a study of cytomegalovirus exposure and HLA in healthy donors. About the research overall: Genetic ancestry analysis placed 81% of the 410 or so donors that were genotyped in the Caucasian-associated cluster. Study findings and constraints: Within an earlier analysis, most TCR beta V segments proved productive either about 87% or about 30% of the time. Associated with cytomegalovirus, according to the listing, were 150 to 200 TCR beta chains.

60 Vbeta and 13 Jbeta primers were used in PCR. TCRdb's copy holds only in-frame clones and misses some; the assay was immunoSEQ multiplex PCR. The table has fewer than 150,000 clones, roughly three quarters seen once; the top ten hold 4.5% to 6.5%. The length of the CDR3 is 16 residues. Germline CDR1 reads MGHRA; CDR2 reads YSYEKL. V shed 0 bases, J shed 7 bases, and the junction held 8 bases outside the gene matches. The receptor's source is a male donor in good health and CMV-seronegative. The sequenced sample was PBMCs. V and J are TRBV4-1 and TRBJ2-1, with 8 nucleotides matching TRBD2. The CDR3, as DNA: TGCGCCAGCAGCCAAGATCGTCGGGGGGGCCTAAATGAGCAGTTCTTC. Translation: CASSQDRRGGLNEQFF.